A single sample gave rise to the 13 T cell receptor beta chains below, sequenced in a study of human T cells and chemical hapten exposure. TCRdb redid the calling of the RACE reads with MiXCR, one entry per CDR3 protein. In the table there are approximately 84,000 distinct CDR3 sequences, under 14% of which are singletons. The time point is: patch test 2, 6 weeks after DPC sensitization. Described treatment: therapeutic diphenylcyclopropenone sensitization with weekly scalp DPC. This specimen was whole blood, taken in connection with sensitization to the hapten diphenylcyclopropenone (DPC). The receptors originated from a man in his late teens or twenties with alopecia areata. Some clones in this sample may be carry-over from other donors' samples.

This clonotype was recorded many times. V is TRBV6-2 or TRBV6-3 and J is TRBJ2-4, with 14 bases identical to TRBD2. CDR1 is MNHEY and CDR2 is SVGEGT in the germline V gene. V was clipped by 5 bases and J by 10 bases; unmatched bases: 10. This CDR3 contains 16 residues. This CDR3 reads CASSPPTSGGARIQYF. Here the CDR3 DNA reads TGTGCCAGCAGTCCGCCGACTAGCGGGGGGGCCAGGATTCAGTACTTC.

The rearrangement links TRBV29-1 to TRBJ2-2; D remains unclear. The CDR3 loop spans 12 amino acids. Germline lookup yields CDR1 SQVTM and CDR2 ANQGSEA. Trimming stripped 6 bases from V and 3 bases from J, with 8 bases between. The CDR3 sequence: CSVVGYTGELFF. The CDR3 nucleotides read TGCAGCGTCGTCGGTTACACCGGGGAGCTGTTTTTT.

This clonotype was counted between two and nine times. CDR3: CASSPWQGAGPGELFF. DNA for the CDR3: TGTGCCAGCAGCCCTTGGCAGGGGGCAGGCCCCGGGGAGCTGTTTTTT. This chain connects TRBV4-2 to TRBJ2-2, with 8 bases aligning to TRBD1. This CDR3 region has 16 residues. CDR1 and CDR2 (germline): LGHNA, YNFKEQ. With V trimmed by 4 bases and J by 6 bases, 10 bases remained unmatched.

With regard to this clonotype: An end of the junction differs from the germline gene, which may be a read error. The genes are TRBV27 and TRBJ2-2; TRBD1 matches 7 bases. CDR1 and CDR2 (germline): MNHEY, SMNVEV (reference sequence). CDR3 length: 15 residues. For the CDR3, the DNA is TGTGCCAGCAGAAAGGGACAGACGAACACCGGGGTGCTGTTTTTT. As protein: CASRKGQTNTGVLFF.

The chain joins TRBV29-1 to TRBJ1-2, with D hard to call. The germline V and J ends were trimmed by 4 bases and 0 bases, with 15 bases remaining between them. The CDR3 extends over 15 amino acids. Germline V gives CDR1 SQVTM, CDR2 ANQGSEA. CDR3 bases: TGCAGCGTTGTATCGGCGGAATATACTAACTATGGCTACACCTTC. Translation: CSVVSAEYTNYGYTF.

The chain couples TRBV6-5 to TRBJ2-6; weak D call: TRBD2 (5 bases). Germline CDR1 and CDR2: MNHEY and SVGAGI. Trimming cost V 6 bases and J 2 bases, with 11 bases left between them. The CDR3 sequence is 15 residues long. The CDR3 is CASSERGTGANVLTF. CDR3 nucleotide sequence: TGTGCCAGCAGCGAACGGGGAACTGGGGCCAACGTCCTGACTTTC.

This clonotype appeared a few times. Written as DNA, the CDR3 is TGTGCCAGTAGTATGCCGCGGAGAACCACCGGGGAGCTGTTTTTT. It is translated as CASSMPRRTTGELFF. This chain links TRBV19 with TRBJ2-2; D is undetermined. CDR3 length: 15 residues. The germline V gene encodes CDR1 LNHDA and CDR2 SQIVND (reference sequence). Trimming cost V 3 bases and J 4 bases, with 12 bases left between them.

V gene TRBV29-1 combines with J gene TRBJ2-5; TRBD2 matches 7 bases. The CDR3 totals 14 residues. CDR1 is SQVTM and CDR2 is ANQGSEA in the germline V gene. J was trimmed by 5 bases and V by 7 bases; bases with no gene match: 13. Here the CDR3 reads CSAGGPGREETQYF. CDR3 coding DNA: TGCAGCGCCGGGGGTCCAGGGAGGGAGGAGACCCAGTACTTC.

The V and J genes are TRBV29-1 and TRBJ2-1; maybe TRBD1 (6 bases). The CDR3 spans 10 residues. Trimming stripped 2 bases from V and 11 bases from J, with 7 bases between. Germline CDR1 and CDR2: SQVTM and ANQGSEA. CDR3: CSVERDKQFF. For the CDR3, the DNA is TGCAGCGTTGAAAGGGACAAGCAGTTCTTC.

The chain links TRBV6-6 to TRBJ2-3, with a possible D match to TRBD2 (6 bases). The CDR3 covers 15 residues. V lost 8 bases to trimming and J lost 0 bases, with 15 bases between them. Per germline, CDR1 MNHNY and CDR2 SVGAGI (reference sequence). The CDR3: CASRLAGPSTDTQYF. For the CDR3, the DNA is TGTGCCAGCCGTCTCGCGGGGCCTAGCACAGATACGCAGTATTTT.

This clonotype was counted at least ten times. The chain couples TRBV29-1 to TRBJ2-2, with D maybe TRBD2 (6 bases). Germline CDR1 SQVTM, CDR2 ANQGSEA. Between the trimmed V and J ends, which lost 5 bases and 16 bases, there was a span of 14 bases. This CDR3 contains 10 residues. The CDR3 DNA reads TGCAGCGTTACGGACGGGGGAGCGTTTTTT. This translates into CSVTDGGAFF.

The chain recombines TRBV28 with TRBJ2-3; 14 bases are shared with TRBD2. This CDR3 contains 15 residues. CDR1 and CDR2 from the germline V gene are MDHEN and SYDVKM. V shed 5 bases, J shed 4 bases, and the junction held 2 bases outside the gene matches. This CDR3 is CASSPTSGGADTQYF. In DNA form, the CDR3 reads TGTGCCAGCAGTCCGACTAGCGGGGGGGCAGATACGCAGTATTTT.

The chain recombines TRBV20-1 with TRBJ2-7, with D perhaps matching TRBD1 (6 bases). V lost 4 bases to trimming and J lost 6 bases, with 10 bases between them. This CDR3 has 11 amino acids. Germline V gene lookup returns CDR1 DFQATT and CDR2 SNEGSKA (reference sequence). As DNA, the CDR3 is TGCAGTGCTAAAAGACAGGTCGAGCAGTACTTC. Protein product: CSAKRQVEQYF.